The T cell receptor (beta chain) described here comes from a study of T-cell memory formation after mild COVID-19. The study's findings and limits: Memory cells collected pre-infection included some clones that later responded, suggesting cross-reactive memory joined.

The authors produced TCR alpha and TCR beta cDNA libraries with sample barcodes and UMIs by 5'RACE using constant-segment primers. TCRdb fed the 5' RACE reads into MiXCR, producing one record per CDR3 protein. Of around 430,000 distinct CDR3 sequences listed, 16% are singletons. As regards this clonotype: Its cognate antigen is unknown.

V trimming: 4 bases; J trimming: 5 bases; junction bases outside the gene matches: 3. This CDR3 spans 13 amino acids. The V gene's germline CDR1 is KGHSH and CDR2 LQKENI. V is TRBV18 and J is TRBJ2-7; TRBD1 matches 9 bases. The receptor's source is a man aged 18-30 years who had mild COVID-19 (a few samples of this study predate the infection). Cell type and time point are not known. The sequencing sample was made of PBMCs or a T cell subset sorted from them (not recorded which). CDR3 amino acids: CASSQTGGHEQYF. The CDR3 DNA reads as TGTGCCAGCTCACAGACAGGGGGTCACGAGCAGTACTTC.